The 19 T cell receptor beta chains below were found in one sample sequenced in a study of blood T cell repertoires in COVID-19. Assay used: immunoSEQ multiplex PCR; TCRdb lists only in-frame clones, some missing. Altogether about 370,000 clones are present, about 90% being singletons, with the ten largest covering less than 3.5%. What was sequenced was peripheral blood. The receptors stem from a woman aged 30 to 39 with COVID-19, enrolled during active disease.

This clone was observed a single time. This chain joins TRBV9 and TRBJ2-3; 11 nucleotides match TRBD2. Germline lookup yields CDR1 SGDLS and CDR2 YYNGEE. The CDR3 spans 16 residues. Trimming cost V 2 bases and J 0 bases; bases outside gene matches: 2. CDR3 DNA sequence: TGTGCCAGCAGCGTTCGGACTAGCGGGAGCACAGATACGCAGTATTTT. Protein sequence: CASSVRTSGSTDTQYF.

The chain joins TRBV6-5 to TRBJ2-2; TRBD1 aligns across 8 bases. After removal of 2 bases from V and 7 bases from J, the junction contained 6 bases not matched to a gene. Germline CDR1 MNHEY, CDR2 SVGAGI. This CDR3 is 15 amino acids long. The DNA for the CDR3 is TGTGCCAGCAGTTACACAGACAGGGGAGGCGGGGAGCTGTTTTTT. Protein sequence: CASSYTDRGGGELFF.

This chain joins TRBV7-8 and TRBJ2-7, with 9 bases that match TRBD1. The V gene's germline CDR1 is SGHVS and CDR2 FQNEAQ. The CDR3 is 12 amino acids. The V segment lost 6 bases and the J segment 6 bases; nucleotides outside the gene matches: 3. CDR3 bases: TGTGCCAGCAGTCTACAGGGGGCCGAGCAGTACTTC. As protein: CASSLQGAEQYF.

The sample holds a few counts of this clone. Distinct nucleotide sequences in the sample also encode this CDR3. This sequence joins TRBV6-5 and TRBJ1-1; 8 bases fit TRBD1. The CDR3 consists of 11 residues. CDR1 and CDR2 (germline): MNHEY, SVGAGI. V gave up 5 bases and J gave up 8 bases; unmatched junction bases: 1. CDR3 sequence reads: CASSRQGEAFF. DNA for the CDR3: TGTGCCAGCAGTAGACAGGGGGAAGCTTTCTTT.

The rearrangement links TRBV10-3 to TRBJ1-6; D is perhaps TRBD1 (6 bases). Germline CDR1 ENHRY, CDR2 SYGVKD. The CDR3 runs 14 residues. V lost 4 bases and J lost 5, with 9 bases in between. CDR3 sequence reads: CAISGGGNNSPLHF. The CDR3 nucleotides are TGTGCCATCAGTGGAGGGGGAAATAATTCACCCCTCCACTTT.

The chain employs TRBV6-2 or TRBV6-3 and TRBJ1-1, with D possibly being TRBD1 (5 bases). The germline V and J ends were trimmed by 2 bases and 0 bases, with 13 bases remaining between them. From germline, CDR1 is MNHEY and CDR2 SVGEGT. CDR3 size: 16 residues. For the CDR3, the DNA is TGTGCCAGCAGTTACCTCAGGGTTAACATGAACACTGAAGCTTTCTTT. It codes for CASSYLRVNMNTEAFF.

The V and J genes are TRBV21-1 and TRBJ1-2; no DNA check was done on the table's D call, TRBD1. TRBV21-1 is marked as a pseudogene. The CDR3 totals 15 residues. The CDR3, as DNA: TGTGCCAGCAGCGAACCGTTAACCGGGACAGATGGCTACACCTTC. Amino acids: CASSEPLTGTDGYTF.

The chain combines TRBV19 with TRBJ2-1, with 12 positions matching TRBD2. CDR3 length: 17 residues. Trimming removed 1 base from V and 8 bases from J; junction bases left unmatched: 9. Per germline, CDR1 LNHDA and CDR2 SQIVND (reference sequence). The CDR3 DNA follows: TGTGCCAGTAGTATAGGCGTACTAGCGGGGGGTTTTTATGAGCAGTTCTTC. It is translated as CASSIGVLAGGFYEQFF.

This chain links TRBV20-1 with TRBJ2-3; 12 positions agree with TRBD1. The germline V gene has CDR1 DFQATT and CDR2 SNEGSKA (reference sequence). This CDR3 is 16 amino acids long. The V and J ends lost 3 bases and 4 bases, in that order; junction bases with no gene match: 8. CDR3 loop: CSASARGTGGADTQYF. Written as DNA, the CDR3 is TGCAGTGCTAGTGCCAGGGGGACAGGGGGCGCAGATACGCAGTATTTT.

The rearrangement joins TRBV29-1 to TRBJ2-5, with TRBD1 matching 9 bases. J lost 5 bases, V lost 1 base, and 8 bases had no gene match. This CDR3 spans 15 amino acids. Germline lookup yields CDR1 SQVTM and CDR2 ANQGSEA. CDR3 nucleotide sequence: TGCAGCGTTGAAGCCACACAGGGGGCTGGGGAGACCCAGTACTTC. This gives the protein CSVEATQGAGETQYF.

CDR3 loop: CASSLGTAPGTEAFF. CDR3 bases: TGTGCCAGCAGCTTGGGGACAGCCCCGGGGACTGAAGCTTTCTTT. The chain links TRBV5-6 to TRBJ1-1; D possibly corresponds to TRBD1 (6 bases). The CDR3 length is 15 residues. The germline gives CDR1 SGHDT, CDR2 YYEEEE. The V gene lost 0 bases and the J gene lost 5 bases, with 14 bases spanning the gap.

The chain uses TRBV5-1 and TRBJ2-1; 8 bases are a match to TRBD1. The V gene end was trimmed by 0 bases and the J gene end by 2 bases; junction bases not matched to a gene: 10. The CDR3 sequence is 18 residues long. Germline V gives CDR1 SGHRS, CDR2 YFSETQ. The CDR3 DNA follows: TGCGCCAGCAGCTTGGGTCTTATAGAGGACAGGGCCTACAATGAGCAGTTCTTC. Encoded protein: CASSLGLIEDRAYNEQFF.

The chain is built from TRBV3-1 (or the pseudogene TRBV3-2) and TRBJ2-1, with 9 nucleotides matching TRBD1. Germline CDR1 LGHDT, CDR2 YNNKEL (reference sequence). This CDR3 is 15 amino acids long. V lost 3 bases, J lost 6 bases, and 6 bases stayed unmatched. The CDR3 nucleotides read TGTGCCAGCAGCCAGTTCGTACAGGGGGCCAATGAGCAGTTCTTC. Translation gives CASSQFVQGANEQFF.

V gene TRBV7-2 combines with J gene TRBJ2-5, with 7 bases identical to TRBD2. The J segment lost 2 bases and the V segment lost 2 bases, leaving 5 bases of the junction unmatched. Per the germline V gene, CDR1 is SGHTA and CDR2 is FQGNSA. CDR3 length: 15 amino acids. Written as DNA, the CDR3 is TGTGCCAGCAGCTTATGGGGGGGGTTTCAAGAGACCCAGTACTTC. It encodes CASSLWGGFQETQYF.

V gene TRBV7-9 combines with J gene TRBJ2-3, with TRBD2 as a possible D gene (6 bases). With 5 bases removed from V and 4 bases from J, the gap between germline ends came to 19 bases. The CDR3 loop spans 16 amino acids. The germline V gene has CDR1 SEHNR and CDR2 FQNEAQ (reference sequence). The CDR3 bases are TGTGCCAGCAGCCCGAATCTCGGGGGATGGGCAGATACGCAGTATTTT. Its translation is CASSPNLGGWADTQYF.

V and J are TRBV2 and TRBJ1-1, with a weak D call TRBD1 (6 bases). CDR3 size: 16 residues. V was pared by 7 bases and J by 0 bases, with 18 bases between. Germline V gene lookup returns CDR1 SNHLY and CDR2 FYNNEI. The CDR3 sequence: CASNDRATGMNTEAFF. The CDR3 DNA reads as TGTGCCAGCAACGACCGGGCTACAGGGATGAACACTGAAGCTTTCTTT.

The chain has TRBV6-6 and TRBJ1-5, with 11 bases identical to TRBD1. V dropped 5 bases and J dropped 2; count of bases not matched to a gene: 11. The length of the CDR3 is 18 residues. Germline V CDR1 and CDR2: MNHNY, SVGAGI (reference sequence). As DNA, the CDR3 is TGTGCCAGCAGTCCCCGGGACAGGGGGATAGGTGGCAATCAGCCCCAGCATTTT. This gives the protein CASSPRDRGIGGNQPQHF.

The chain is built from TRBV27 and TRBJ1-2; 10 bases are shared with TRBD1. Germline V gives CDR1 MNHEY, CDR2 SMNVEV (reference sequence). Trimming removed 6 bases from V and 8 bases from J; junction bases left unmatched: 12. The length of the CDR3 is 15 residues. The CDR3 DNA reads as TGTGCCAGCAGCTACCGCCGGGACAGGGGTTTAGGCTACACCTTC. This translates into CASSYRRDRGLGYTF.

The chain links TRBV15 to TRBJ1-2; no clear D gene. The CDR3 runs to 17 residues. The germline gives CDR1 LNHNV, CDR2 YYDKDF (reference sequence). V was cut by 0 bases and J by 0 bases, with 14 bases left in between. The DNA of the CDR3 is TGTGCCACCAGCAGAGATGTGGCAGTCCAAGCTAACTATGGCTACACCTTC. This encodes CATSRDVAVQANYGYTF.